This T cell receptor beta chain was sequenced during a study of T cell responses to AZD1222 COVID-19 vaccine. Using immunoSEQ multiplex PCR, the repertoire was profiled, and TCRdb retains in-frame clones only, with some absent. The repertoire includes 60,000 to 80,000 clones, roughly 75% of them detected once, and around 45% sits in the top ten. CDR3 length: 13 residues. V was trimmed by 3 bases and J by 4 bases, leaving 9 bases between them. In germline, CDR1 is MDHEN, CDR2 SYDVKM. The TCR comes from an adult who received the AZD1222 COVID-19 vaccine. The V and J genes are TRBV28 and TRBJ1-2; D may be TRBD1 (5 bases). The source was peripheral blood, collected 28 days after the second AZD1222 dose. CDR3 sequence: CASSLGVAYGYTF. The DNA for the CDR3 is TGTGCCAGCAGTTTGGGGGTGGCCTATGGCTACACCTTC.